The entry below describes one TCR beta chain. This clonotype was seen repeatedly, ten times or more. This clone's antigen is unknown. No per-base quality is available; no much larger clone lies one base away. The roughly 39 donors, aged 6 to 90 years, were systemically healthy Caucasian individuals from Russia. About 10 milliliters of peripheral blood were drawn from each donor into EDTA-treated Vacutainer tubes. Ficoll-Paque density-gradient centrifugation was used to isolate PBMCs, with at least 7 million per sample. Total RNA, at least 5 micrograms per sample, was extracted from PBMCs with Trizol reagent. The percentages of naive CD45RAhigh/CD27high T cells were determined by flow cytometry on a PBMC aliquot from every donor. Library preparation employed 5' RACE. These reads were obtained on an Illumina HiSeq 2500. A second PCR of about 6 to 11 cycles was performed with a sample-barcoded 5' primer and a J-beta primer mix. Each TCR beta cDNA molecule received a unique molecular identifier from a template-switch 5' adaptor carrying 12 random nucleotides. Each sample yielded at least 3 million CDR3-containing paired-end reads. First-strand cDNA synthesis was performed from all RNA using the Mint cDNA synthesis kit, with priming by a TRBC-specific oligonucleotide. Following uracil-DNA glycosylase treatment, a first 18-cycle PCR with universal primers M1SS and BC2_uni_R was performed on all cDNA. The authors' analysis ran thus. For normalization, 1 million high-quality reads, each with a distinct molecular identifier, were randomly selected from each sample. Instead of being binned into consensus sequences, reads with shared molecular identifiers were discarded. MiTCR, set to a Q25 quality threshold and the strictest error-elimination algorithm, was used for CDR3 identification, clonotype clustering and error correction. A nonparametric unseen species model using Euler transformation provided a lower-bound estimate of total TCR beta diversity. TCRdb itself trimmed the public reads at Q25 with fastp, ran MiXCR and retained productive beta chains. All rows with the same CDR3 protein become a single entry with the most common DNA and genes. What appears here as the V and J calls and clone size reflects TCRdb's work, not the paper's. The table for this sample lists around 900,000 distinct CDR3 sequences; roughly 51% of them were counted only once. 20% to 25% of the sample rests with the top ten.

This entry is derived from a study of blood T cells in healthy people across ages (dated by TCRdb to about 2015). Regarding the research as a whole: Template switching captured roughly one uniquely barcoded TCR beta cDNA molecule per two T cells in model experiments. To track age-related changes in TCR beta repertoire diversity, the study relied on deep sequencing normalized with unique cDNA molecular identifiers. Donors were grouped into four age groups: young (average about 15 years), middle-aged (roughly 38), aged (62) and long-lived (about 90). Donors of different ages were randomly distributed across sequencing lanes to avoid experimental bias. For two donors (one aged 18 to 30 and one aged 80 or older), the study analyzed two additional independent replicas of 1 million unique cDNA reads from the same blood draw. Paper-wide results and their limitations: As age increased, observed TCR beta diversity per million T cells dropped in a roughly linear way, and a significant reduction was already evident by age 40. Donor CMV infection status was unknown, potentially confounding age-related changes in expanded clonotypes. A strong correlation was found between observed TCR beta diversity and the percentage of naive T cells measured by flow cytometry. Bulk unsorted PBMC profiling prevented conclusive comparison of naive and antigen-experienced compartments. Estimates of total diversity based on one million sequenced T cells were considered lower bounds and underestimates. Compared with the aged group, the long-lived group had more naive CD4+ T cells, fewer expanded clones and increased TCR diversity, a pattern suggesting age selection.

CDR1 LGHDT and CDR2 YNNKEL were looked up in the germline V gene (reference sequence). V is trimmed back by 10 bases and J by 1 base, and the junction contains 2 bases that no gene match accounts for. Including the terminal cysteine and phenylalanine, the CDR3 comprises 12 residues. Only CDR3 DNA is held: 36 bases, read in frame from base 1. The chain uses TRBV3-1 and TRBJ2-3; TRBD1 lines up with 7 middle nucleotides. This receptor was identified in a woman aged 60-75 years in good health. Sequencing was performed on blood. The bases read TGTGCCACCGGACAGGGCACAGATACGCAGTATTTT. It specifies CATGQGTDTQYF.